The 10 T cell receptor delta chains presented below share a single source sample, sequenced in a study of gamma-delta T cells after stem cell transplantation. TCRdb re-called clones from the RT-PCR reads using CATT. Among 500 to 800 delta-chain clones listed, roughly 7.3% were seen once. The sample consisted of gamma-delta T cells. The origin of the receptors is a human donor. It is not recorded whose cells these are; they may come from a transplant donor.

This clone was found a few times. The chain couples TRDV2 to TRDJ3; D is possibly TRDD3 (6 bases). The CDR3 has 20 amino acids. V was pared by 3 bases and J by 18 bases, with 38 bases between. Per germline, CDR1 GEAIGNYY and CDR2 EKD. CDR3 bases: TGTGCCTGTGACCCCGCACCTGGGGACGTCCTCTCCTGTGACATCCGCCCGATGTTTTTC. Translation: CACDPAPGDVLSCDIRPMFF.

In regard to this clone: This may be a read error, as it is one base from a much larger clone. The same CDR3 arises from other DNA sequences in this sample as well. The chain recombines TRDV2 with TRDJ1, with 7 bases lining up with TRDD3. Germline V gene lookup returns CDR1 GEAIGNYY and CDR2 EKD. J was trimmed by 0 bases and V by 3 bases; bases with no gene match: 24. This CDR3 has 21 residues. This chain's CDR3 is CACDAISGGVLGFSYTDKLIF. CDR3 nucleotide sequence: TGTGCCTGTGACGCAATCTCTGGCGGTGTACTGGGGTTTTCGTACACCGATAAACTCATCTTT.

The J gene was not called, though the V gene is TRDV2; the table calls TRDD3, which could not be checked here. The CDR3 contains 16 residues. Looked up from germline, CDR1 is GEAIGNYY and CDR2 is EKD. The CDR3 nucleotides are TGTGCCTGTGACATAGGTGGGGGGGATACGAGGGAAAACCTCATCTTT. It codes for CACDIGGGDTRENLIF.

The chain carries TRDV2 and TRDJ2; D unresolved. V was shortened by 3 bases and J by 13 bases, with 38 bases between the two germline ends. The CDR3 runs 20 residues. The germline gives CDR1 GEAIGNYY, CDR2 EKD. The CDR3 region has the DNA TGTGCCTGTGACCCCCTCCTTGGCGCTATTGAATGGCCTTTGACAGCCCCACTCTTCTTT. Amino acid sequence: CACDPLLGAIEWPLTAPLFF.

This sequence joins TRDV1 and TRDJ1; 7 bases line up with TRDD3. The germline V gene encodes CDR1 TSWWSYY and CDR2 QGS. The CDR3 loop spans 19 amino acids. The trim removed 0 bases at V and 2 bases at J, leaving 15 bases unmatched. CDR3 nucleotide sequence: TGTGCTCTTGGGGAACTTAATAAGGTGGGGGACCCGTTGACCGATAAACTCATCTTT. Its translation is CALGELNKVGDPLTDKLIF.

Comments on this clone: The mismatch at residue 13 between this DNA's translation and the TCRdb protein of a much larger clone likely reflects a read error; the protein shown is translated from the DNA. The chain is built from TRDV3 and TRDJ1; D possibly corresponds to TRDD3 (6 bases). The CDR3 length is 18 residues. Germline assignment: CDR1 TVYSNPD and CDR2 GDNSRS (reference sequence). With 2 bases removed from V and 3 bases from J, the gap between germline ends came to 28 bases. The DNA for the CDR3 is TGTGCCTTTCCCGCCCCGGTCAATGCCTGGGGTGACGCCGATAAACTCATCTTT. Translation gives CAFPAPVNAWGDADKLIF.

There are a few counts of this clone. The TCRdb protein comes from a much larger clone and disagrees with this DNA's translation at residue 6, likely due to a read error; the protein given here is derived from the DNA. The J gene is TRDJ1, the V gene TRDV2, with a weak D call TRDD3 (5 bases). Between the trimmed V and J ends, which lost 4 bases and 0 bases, there was a span of 17 bases. This CDR3 has 16 amino acids. Per germline, CDR1 GEAIGNYY and CDR2 EKD. The CDR3 DNA reads TGTGCCTGTGAGACCCGGGGGGCCACGTACACCGATAAACTCATCTTT. This encodes CACETRGATYTDKLIF.

This clone showed up just a few times. This DNA's translation differs at residue 4 from TCRdb's protein, which comes from a much larger clone; a read error is likely, and the protein shown is translated from the DNA. The chain combines TRDV2 with TRDJ1; 10 bases align to TRDD3. Germline loops: CDR1 GEAIGNYY, CDR2 EKD. This CDR3 contains 17 residues. The CDR3 loop is CACNTLLGDQYTDKLIF. CDR3 in DNA: TGTGCCTGTAACACCTTACTGGGGGATCAGTACACCGATAAACTCATCTTT.

This clone is classed as large. The chain carries TRDV2 and TRDJ1; TRDD3 agrees at 13 bases. Trimming took 1 base from V and 3 from J; bases not matched to a gene: 4. The germline CDR1 and CDR2 sequences are GEAIGNYY and EKD. This CDR3 contains 16 residues. CDR3 loop: CACDTLGDTSADKLIF. The DNA of the CDR3 is TGTGCCTGTGACACACTGGGGGATACGTCCGCCGATAAACTCATCTTT.

This clone is termed large. The chain combines TRDV2 with TRDJ1, with 10 bases identical to TRDD3. Germline CDR1 and CDR2: GEAIGNYY and EKD. V trimming: 5 bases; J trimming: 2 bases; junction bases outside the gene matches: 7. The CDR3 totals 15 residues. This CDR3 is CACAALLGDTDKLIF. As DNA, the CDR3 is TGTGCCTGTGCCGCCCTACTGGGGGATACCGATAAACTCATCTTT.